The T cell receptor (beta chain) under discussion was sequenced for a study of T cells in Graves' hyperthyroidism and ophthalmopathy. Study results and limitations: Most thyroid clonotypes expanded above 0.001 were also detected in blood.

Newly diagnosed hyperthyroidism patients aged 18 to 65 years had disease lasting under 2 months. Extraction of PBMCs used about 9.2 ml of fresh peripheral blood. This clonotype was observed a handful of times. Its target is not known. V dropped 2 bases and J dropped 8 bases, with 12 bases sitting between them. Germline CDR1 is SQVTM and CDR2 is ANQGSEA. The CDR3 totals 12 residues. Using RNA transcripts as the source, TCR beta CDR3 regions were amplified. TCR CDR3 underwent first-round RT-PCR with the HTBI primer set. TCRdb redid the calling of the multiplex PCR reads with MiXCR, one entry per CDR3 protein. Of 550,000 to 650,000 distinct CDR3 sequences in the sample, around 14% were seen once.

The source is a woman aged 30 to 39 with Graves' hyperthyroidism that later progressed to Graves' ophthalmopathy. The V gene is TRBV29-1, the J gene TRBJ1-2; no clear D. The sample consisted of blood. The CDR3: CSVESNLGGYTF. DNA for the CDR3: TGCAGCGTTGAATCGAACTTGGGGGGCTACACCTTC.